Below, 21 T cell receptor beta chains from the same sample are listed, as sequenced in a study of CD4 T cells in relation to SARS-CoV-2 and coronaviruses (dated by TCRdb to the early 2020s). These receptors lack a known antigen. CD4+ T cells from unexposed donors were collected before the COVID-19 pandemic (2011-2018). The EasySep CD4+ T cell isolation kit was used to isolate CD4+ T cells once the cultures had run for nine to eleven days. Library creation used the immunoSEQ multiplex PCR assay. TCRdb provides this immuneACCESS table in a form limited to in-frame rearrangements. Some clones are lacking; in checked studies, under half of them reflect an unresolved V gene, and why the rest are absent is not known. This sample comprises about 21,000 clones, just over 75% of them detected only once. 15% to 20% of the sample rests with the top ten. The sequencing sample was made of CD4+ T cells from PBMCs, cultured in vitro. These receptors were obtained from a human donor in good health.

The count of this clone is one. CDR3 bases: TGTGCCAGTAGTATTGGACAGGGGGCCGCTCAAGAGACCCAGTACTTC. As protein: CASSIGQGAAQETQYF. The J gene is TRBJ2-5, the V gene TRBV19, with 11 bases aligning to TRBD1. This CDR3 region has 16 residues. V trimming: 3 bases; J trimming: 2 bases; junction bases outside the gene matches: 5. In germline, CDR1 is LNHDA, CDR2 SQIVND (reference sequence). The full variable domain, completed using reference TRBV19 and TRBJ2-5, is DGGITQSPKYLFRKEGQNVTLSCEQNLNHDAMYWYRQDPGQGLRLIYYSQIVNDFQKGDIAEGYSVSREKKESFPLTVTSAQKNPTAFYLCASSIGQGAAQETQYFGPGTRLLVL.

The rearrangement links TRBV3-1 (or the pseudogene TRBV3-2) to TRBJ2-1, with 10 positions matching TRBD2. CDR3 size: 15 residues. V lost 1 base and J lost 10; bases outside the gene matches: 7. Germline CDR1 LGHDT, CDR2 YNNKEL (reference sequence). The CDR3 loop reads CASSQALAGDREQFF. The DNA of the CDR3 is TGTGCCAGCAGCCAAGCCCTAGCGGGAGACAGGGAGCAGTTCTTC.

The chain combines TRBV5-1 with TRBJ2-7, with 8 bases that match TRBD1. With 4 bases clipped from V and 2 bases from J, the junction kept 5 bases outside the gene matches. Germline-derived CDR1 and CDR2 are SGHRS and YFSETQ. The CDR3 spans 14 residues. Here the CDR3 reads CASSLTGVPYEQYF. CDR3 nucleotides: TGCGCCAGCAGCCTGACAGGGGTTCCCTACGAGCAGTACTTC.

This chain links TRBV5-6 with TRBJ2-1; unclear D gene. CDR3 length: 11 amino acids. CDR1 is SGHDT, CDR2 YYEEEE, per germline. V shed 1 base and J shed 8 bases, with 4 bases lying between them. CDR3 in DNA: TGTGCCAGCAGCTTGTTCGATGAGCAGTTCTTC. Residues: CASSLFDEQFF.

The chain recombines TRBV28 with TRBJ1-5; D is perhaps TRBD1 (6 bases). In germline, CDR1 is MDHEN, CDR2 SYDVKM. This CDR3 is built from 16 residues. V was clipped by 3 bases and J by 6 bases, with 18 bases between them. The CDR3 sequence is CASSFWDNQGSQPQHF. CDR3 DNA: TGTGCCAGCAGTTTTTGGGACAATCAGGGCTCTCAGCCCCAGCATTTT.

This rearrangement joins TRBV19 to TRBJ2-3, with 10 bases that match TRBD1. V dropped 4 bases and J dropped 5; count of bases not matched to a gene: 15. The CDR3 extends over 18 amino acids. Germline V gene lookup returns CDR1 LNHDA and CDR2 SQIVND (reference sequence). Here the CDR3 DNA reads TGTGCCAGTAGTAAGCTTGTTAGCGGACAGGGGGAGAAAGATACGCAGTATTTT. Translated: CASSKLVSGQGEKDTQYF.

The chain recombines TRBV7-9 with TRBJ2-2; 8 bases line up with TRBD2. The CDR3 has 15 amino acids. From germline, CDR1 is SEHNR and CDR2 FQNEAQ (reference sequence). The junction had 12 bases not matched to a gene; V was cut back by 8 bases and J by 7 bases. The CDR3 DNA is TGTGCCAGCGCAAGAAGCGGGAGTGTGGTCGGGGAGCTGTTTTTT. This gives the protein CASARSGSVVGELFF.

Only one count was recorded for this clone. The genes are TRBV14 and TRBJ2-5; perhaps TRBD1 as D (5 bases). Germline V gene data show CDR1 as SGHDN and CDR2 as FVKESK. The CDR3 covers 15 residues. Trimming pared 4 bases from V and 5 bases from J, leaving 17 bases between. The CDR3 sequence is CASSRNIGAGETQYF. CDR3 coding DNA: TGTGCCAGCAGCCGTAATATCGGAGCAGGGGAGACCCAGTACTTC.

DNA for the CDR3: TGTGCCAGCAGCTTCATGGCGGCCGGGGGCTCCTACGAGCAGTACTTC. Protein product: CASSFMAAGGSYEQYF. J is TRBJ2-7 and V is TRBV7-9; D may be TRBD2 (6 bases). This CDR3 region has 16 residues. Germline values: CDR1 SEHNR, CDR2 FQNEAQ (reference sequence). V lost 3 bases and J lost 0, with 15 bases in between.

The chain recombines TRBV12-3 or TRBV12-4 with TRBJ2-5, with D perhaps matching TRBD2 (5 bases). V shed 8 bases and J shed 3 bases, with 7 bases lying between them. This CDR3 spans 11 amino acids. The CDR3 coding sequence is TGTGCCAGCCGGGGTGAAGAGACCCAGTACTTC. Protein product: CASRGEETQYF.

CDR3 residues: CASSSTGAMNTEAFF. Here the CDR3 DNA reads TGTGCCAGTTCTTCTACCGGGGCAATGAACACTGAAGCTTTCTTT. The J gene is TRBJ1-1, the V gene TRBV18, with D possibly matching TRBD1 (5 bases). Germline V gene sequence: CDR1 KGHSH, CDR2 LQKENI. The CDR3 totals 15 residues. The ends were cut back, 9 bases at V and 0 bases at J, with 17 bases in the middle. Combining the CDR3 with reference TRBV18 and TRBJ1-1 gives the whole variable domain NAGVMQNPRHLVRRRGQEARLRCSPMKGHSHVYWYRQLPEEGLKFMVYLQKENIIDESGMPKERFSAEFPKEGPSILRIQQVVRGDSAAYFCASSSTGAMNTEAFFGQGTRLTVV.

This sequence joins TRBV24-1 and TRBJ2-2; D unclear. Per the germline V gene, CDR1 is KGHDR and CDR2 is SFDVKD. Deletions cut 4 bases from V and 3 bases from J, with 8 bases between. CDR3 length equals 14 residues. CDR3 bases: TGTGCCACCAGTGAGGCAGCCTACACCGGGGAGCTGTTTTTT. This encodes CATSEAAYTGELFF.

The CDR3 DNA reads TGTGCCAGCAGCTCTGAGGACAGGGGGCCGGGTGGCTACACCTTC. This encodes CASSSEDRGPGGYTF. The chain carries TRBV5-4 and TRBJ1-2, with 11 nucleotides matching TRBD1. The germline V gene has CDR1 SGHNT and CDR2 YYREEE (reference sequence). The CDR3 covers 15 residues. The J segment lost 7 bases and the V segment lost 3 bases, leaving 8 bases of the junction unmatched.

This rearrangement joins TRBV21-1 to TRBJ2-7; the D segment call TRBD1 is taken from the table without a DNA check. TRBV21-1 is a recognized pseudogene. The CDR3 has 14 residues. The chain's CDR3 is CASSQKAGWDEQYF. The DNA for the CDR3 is TGTGCCAGCAGCCAAAAAGCAGGATGGGACGAGCAGTACTTC.

The chain employs TRBV30 and TRBJ1-2; TRBD1 aligns across 7 bases. Germline CDR1 and CDR2: GTSNPN and SVGIG (reference sequence). Trimming cost V 1 base and J 7 bases; bases outside gene matches: 6. CDR3 length: 13 amino acids. The CDR3 DNA reads as TGTGCCTGGAGTGCCGACAGGGTCTCTGGCTACACCTTC. As protein: CAWSADRVSGYTF.

This chain joins TRBV7-8 and TRBJ2-5; D ambiguous. V lost 3 bases and J lost 4, with 15 bases in between. The CDR3 is made up of 15 amino acids. From germline, CDR1 is SGHVS and CDR2 FQNEAQ. CDR3 in amino acids: CASSLSRTVGETQYF. The CDR3 coding sequence is TGTGCCAGCAGCTTGTCTCGGACGGTCGGAGAGACCCAGTACTTC.

The rearrangement uses TRBV5-1 and TRBJ1-3, with D perhaps TRBD1 (5 bases). The CDR3 covers 17 residues. Trimming removed 0 bases at V and 0 bases at J, with 13 bases between. Germline CDR1 and CDR2: SGHRS and YFSETQ. CDR3 residues: CASSLAGGTDSGNTIYF. The CDR3 nucleotides are TGCGCCAGCAGCTTGGCCGGAGGGACGGACTCTGGAAACACCATATATTTT.

The V call is TRBV19, the J call TRBJ2-1; TRBD2 matches 9 bases. The CDR3 sequence is 13 residues long. The V gene's germline CDR1 is LNHDA and CDR2 SQIVND (reference sequence). V was pared by 4 bases and J by 9 bases, with 4 bases of the junction left unmatched. CDR3 sequence: CASSRTSAVEQFF. The CDR3 DNA is TGTGCCAGTAGTAGGACTAGCGCGGTTGAGCAGTTCTTC.

The chain carries TRBV27 and TRBJ2-1; a weak D match, TRBD2 (6 bases). V shed 0 bases and J shed 0 bases, with 9 bases lying between them. Germline lookup yields CDR1 MNHEY and CDR2 SMNVEV (reference sequence). This CDR3 has 16 residues. This CDR3 is CASSLSGRSSYNEQFF. The CDR3 DNA sequence: TGTGCCAGCAGTTTATCTGGGAGGAGCTCCTACAATGAGCAGTTCTTC.

This rearrangement joins TRBV4-1 to TRBJ2-4, with D possibly matching TRBD2 (7 bases). V lost 0 bases and J 7 bases, leaving 13 bases between the germline ends. CDR1 is MGHRA and CDR2 is YSYEKL in the germline V gene. The CDR3 runs 15 residues. This chain's CDR3 is CASSQDRGAINIQYF. Here the CDR3 DNA reads TGCGCCAGCAGCCAAGATCGGGGGGCTATTAACATTCAGTACTTC.

This rearrangement joins TRBV4-1 to TRBJ2-1; weak D call: TRBD2 (5 bases). The CDR3 spans 16 residues. Trimming removed 0 bases from V and 9 bases from J, with 18 bases in between. Germline CDR1 reads MGHRA; CDR2 reads YSYEKL. CDR3 DNA sequence: TGCGCCAGCAGCCAAGATGCTACATCGGGGTTTGGTGAGCAGTTCTTC. Encoded protein: CASSQDATSGFGEQFF.